What follows is one TCR beta chain and its context. This record comes from a study of memory CD4+ T cells and cytomegalovirus serostatus. Across the study: Donors were healthy Belgian adults, several CMV seropositive and 20 to 30 seronegative.

The CDR3 length is 15 residues. The ends lost 3 bases at V and 3 bases at J; junction bases unmatched: 6. CDR1 and CDR2 from the germline V gene are LNHDA and SQIVND (reference sequence). Per the authors' pipeline: Out-of-frame sequences were removed, leaving about 2.2 million distinct TCRbeta sequences. Assay: immunoSEQ multiplex PCR; the TCRdb copy retains only in-frame clones and omits some. V and J calls and clone size are copied from that table; D and trimming were computed from the DNA. Of 45,000 to 60,000 clones listed, under 80% are singletons. Single viable CD3+CD4+CD8-CD45RO+ cells were sorted as the memory CD4+ T cells.

This TCR was recovered from an adult in good health and CMV-seronegative. Sequencing was carried out using memory CD4+ T cells from blood. V gene TRBV19 combines with J gene TRBJ2-5; TRBD1 matches at 8 bases. The CDR3 reads CASSIIGQGKETQYF. The CDR3 coding sequence is TGTGCCAGTAGTATCATCGGACAGGGAAAAGAGACCCAGTACTTC.